The present TCR beta chain was sequenced within a study of Graves' ophthalmopathy and Graves' hyperthyroidism. Active ophthalmopathy (CAS at least 3, NOSPECS at least 4), lasting under 3 months. For repertoire sequencing, the TCR beta CDR3 regions were amplified from RNA transcripts. Second-round multiplex PCR followed a first-round RT-PCR using HTBI primers. TCRdb itself ran the multiplex PCR reads through MiXCR, one entry per CDR3 protein. The data show about 700,000 distinct CDR3 sequences, with approximately 40% seen just once and 44% held by the top ten. The CDR3 extends over 14 amino acids. Germline V gene sequence: CDR1 MGHDK, CDR2 SYGVNS. Deletions cut 8 bases from V and 0 bases from J, with 13 bases between.

The chain joins TRBV25-1 to TRBJ2-5; D possibly matches TRBD1 or TRBD2 (5 bases each). The origin of this receptor is an adult man with Graves' ophthalmopathy. What was sequenced was peripheral blood. In DNA, the CDR3 is TGTGCCAGCGGGGGTCGGGGTTACCAAGAGACCCAGTACTTC. Its translation is CASGGRGYQETQYF.